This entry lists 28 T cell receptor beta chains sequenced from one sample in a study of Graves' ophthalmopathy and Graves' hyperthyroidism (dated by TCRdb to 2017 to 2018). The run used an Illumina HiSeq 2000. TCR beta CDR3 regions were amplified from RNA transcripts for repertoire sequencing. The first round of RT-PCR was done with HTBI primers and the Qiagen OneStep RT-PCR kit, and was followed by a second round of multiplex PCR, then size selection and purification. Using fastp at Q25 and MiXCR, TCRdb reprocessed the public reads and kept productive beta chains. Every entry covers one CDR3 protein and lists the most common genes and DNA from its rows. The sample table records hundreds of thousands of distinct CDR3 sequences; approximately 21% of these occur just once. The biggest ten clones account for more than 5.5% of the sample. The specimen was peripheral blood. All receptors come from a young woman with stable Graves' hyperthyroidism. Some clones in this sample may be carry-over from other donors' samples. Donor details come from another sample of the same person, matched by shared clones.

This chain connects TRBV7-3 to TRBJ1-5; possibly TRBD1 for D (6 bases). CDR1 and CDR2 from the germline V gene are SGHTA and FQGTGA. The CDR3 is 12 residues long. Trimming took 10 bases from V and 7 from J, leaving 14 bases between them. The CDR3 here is CANERGTQPQHF. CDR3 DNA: TGTGCCAATGAAAGGGGGACCCAGCCCCAGCATTTT.

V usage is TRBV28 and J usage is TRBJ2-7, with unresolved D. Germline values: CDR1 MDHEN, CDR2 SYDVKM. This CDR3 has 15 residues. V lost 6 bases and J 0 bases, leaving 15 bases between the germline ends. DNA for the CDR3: TGTGCCAGCAGAGACCCGAAGGCCCCCTCCTACGAGCAGTACTTC. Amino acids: CASRDPKAPSYEQYF. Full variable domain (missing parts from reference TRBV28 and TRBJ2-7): DVKVTQSSRYLVKRTGEKVFLECVQDMDHENMFWYRQDPGLGLRLIYFSYDVKMKEKGDIPEGYSVSREKKERFSLILESASTNQTSMYLCASRDPKAPSYEQYFGPGTRLTVT.

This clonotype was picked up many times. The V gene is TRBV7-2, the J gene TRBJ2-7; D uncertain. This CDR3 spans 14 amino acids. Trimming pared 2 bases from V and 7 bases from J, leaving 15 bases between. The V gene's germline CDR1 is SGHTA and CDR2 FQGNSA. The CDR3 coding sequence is TGTGCCAGCAGCTTAAAGTTGAGGTCTACAGAGCAGTACTTC. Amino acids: CASSLKLRSTEQYF.

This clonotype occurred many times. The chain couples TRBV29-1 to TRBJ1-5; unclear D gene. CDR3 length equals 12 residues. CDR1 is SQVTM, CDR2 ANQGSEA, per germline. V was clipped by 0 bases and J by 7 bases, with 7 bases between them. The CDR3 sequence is CSVEEIGQPQHF. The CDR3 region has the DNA TGCAGCGTTGAAGAGATCGGGCAGCCCCAGCATTTT.

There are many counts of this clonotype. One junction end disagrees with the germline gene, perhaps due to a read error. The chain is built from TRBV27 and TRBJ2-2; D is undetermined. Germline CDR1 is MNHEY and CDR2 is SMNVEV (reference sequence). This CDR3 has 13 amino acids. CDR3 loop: CASRLWDTGELFF. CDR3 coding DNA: TGTGCCAGCAGGTTATGGGACACCGGGGAGCTGTTTTTT.

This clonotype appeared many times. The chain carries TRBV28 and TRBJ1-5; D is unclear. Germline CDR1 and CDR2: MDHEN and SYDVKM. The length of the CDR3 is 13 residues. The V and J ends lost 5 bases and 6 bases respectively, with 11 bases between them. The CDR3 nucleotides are TGTGCCAGCAGTCAAAGTTTGGGTCAGCCCCAGCATTTT. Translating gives CASSQSLGQPQHF. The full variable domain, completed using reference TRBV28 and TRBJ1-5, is DVKVTQSSRYLVKRTGEKVFLECVQDMDHENMFWYRQDPGLGLRLIYFSYDVKMKEKGDIPEGYSVSREKKERFSLILESASTNQTSMYLCASSQSLGQPQHFGDGTRLSIL.

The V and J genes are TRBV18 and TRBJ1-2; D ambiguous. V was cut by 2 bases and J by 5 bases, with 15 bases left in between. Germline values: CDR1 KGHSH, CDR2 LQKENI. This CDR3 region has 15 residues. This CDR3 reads CASSPKSASYYGYTF. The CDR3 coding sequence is TGTGCCAGCTCACCAAAATCGGCATCCTATTATGGCTACACCTTC.

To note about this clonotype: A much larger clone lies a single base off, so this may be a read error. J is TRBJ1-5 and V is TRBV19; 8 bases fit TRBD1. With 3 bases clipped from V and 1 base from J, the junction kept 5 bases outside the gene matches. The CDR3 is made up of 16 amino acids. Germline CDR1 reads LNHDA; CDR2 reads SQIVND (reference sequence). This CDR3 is CASSIWGDRSNQPQHF. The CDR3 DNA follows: TGTGCCAGTAGTATTTGGGGGGACAGGAGCAATCAGCCCCAGCATTTT.

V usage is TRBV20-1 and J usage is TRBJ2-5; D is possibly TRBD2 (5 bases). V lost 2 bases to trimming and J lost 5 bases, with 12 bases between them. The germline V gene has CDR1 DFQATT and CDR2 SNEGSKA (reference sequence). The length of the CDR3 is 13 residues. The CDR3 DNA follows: TGCAGTGCTAGACCCCGCCCGGGGGAGACCCAGTACTTC. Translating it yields CSARPRPGETQYF.

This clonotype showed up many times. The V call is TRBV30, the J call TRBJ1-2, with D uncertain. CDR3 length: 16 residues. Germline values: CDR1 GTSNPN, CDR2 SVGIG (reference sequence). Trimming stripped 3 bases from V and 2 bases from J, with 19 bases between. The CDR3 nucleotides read TGTGCCTGGAGCCGAGATTGGCTCACGCTAAACTATGGCTACACCTTC. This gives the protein CAWSRDWLTLNYGYTF.

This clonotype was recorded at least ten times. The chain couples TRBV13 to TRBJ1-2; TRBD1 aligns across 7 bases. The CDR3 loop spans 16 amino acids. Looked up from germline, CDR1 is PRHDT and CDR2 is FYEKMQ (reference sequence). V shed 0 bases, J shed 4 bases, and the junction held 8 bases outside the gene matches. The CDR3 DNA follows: TGTGCCAGCAGCTTAGGCTCCGGGACAGCTCGCTATGGCTACACCTTC. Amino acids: CASSLGSGTARYGYTF.

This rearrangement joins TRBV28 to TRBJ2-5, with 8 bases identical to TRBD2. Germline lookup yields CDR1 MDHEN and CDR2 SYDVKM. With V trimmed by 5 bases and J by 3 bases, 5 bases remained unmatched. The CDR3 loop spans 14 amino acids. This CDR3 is CASSPRGRKETQYF. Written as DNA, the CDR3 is TGTGCCAGCAGTCCCCGCGGGAGGAAAGAGACCCAGTACTTC.

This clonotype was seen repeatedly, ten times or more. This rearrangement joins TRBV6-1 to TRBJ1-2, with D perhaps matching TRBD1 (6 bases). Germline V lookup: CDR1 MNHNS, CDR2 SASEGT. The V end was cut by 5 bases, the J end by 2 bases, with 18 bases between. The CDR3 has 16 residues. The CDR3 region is CASSKQSGAGNYGYTF. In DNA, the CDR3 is TGTGCCAGCAGTAAACAGTCAGGGGCCGGGAACTATGGCTACACCTTC.

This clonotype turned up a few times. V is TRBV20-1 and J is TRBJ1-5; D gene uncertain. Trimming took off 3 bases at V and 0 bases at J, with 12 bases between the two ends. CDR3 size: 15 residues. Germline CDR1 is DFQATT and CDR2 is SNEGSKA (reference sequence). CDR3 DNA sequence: TGCAGTGCTAGGGGGAGAAGCATTAGCAATCAGCCCCAGCATTTT. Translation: CSARGRSISNQPQHF.

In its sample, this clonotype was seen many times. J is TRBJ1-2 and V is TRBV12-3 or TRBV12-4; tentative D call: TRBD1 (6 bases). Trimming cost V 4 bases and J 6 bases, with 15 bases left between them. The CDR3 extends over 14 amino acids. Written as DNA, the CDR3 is TGTGCCAGCAGTTCGCGGGGGCAGGCACATGGCTACACCTTC. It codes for CASSSRGQAHGYTF.

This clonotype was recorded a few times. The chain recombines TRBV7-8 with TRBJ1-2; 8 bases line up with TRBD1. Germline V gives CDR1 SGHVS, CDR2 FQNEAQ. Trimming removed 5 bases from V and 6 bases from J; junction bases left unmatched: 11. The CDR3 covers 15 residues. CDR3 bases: TGTGCCAGCAGCCCACGGACAGGGTCTGGTAATGGCTACACCTTC. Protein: CASSPRTGSGNGYTF. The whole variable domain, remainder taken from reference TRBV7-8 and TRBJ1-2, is GAGVSQSPRYKVAKRGQDVALRCDPISGHVSLFWYQQALGQGPEFLTYFQNEAQLDKSGLPSDRFFAERPEGSVSTLKIQRTQQEDSAVYLCASSPRTGSGNGYTFGSGTRLTVV.

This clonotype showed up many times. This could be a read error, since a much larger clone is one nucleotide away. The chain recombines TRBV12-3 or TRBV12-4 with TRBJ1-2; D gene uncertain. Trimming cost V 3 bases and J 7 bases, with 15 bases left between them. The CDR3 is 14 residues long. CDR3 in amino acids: CASSFSAGTSGYTF. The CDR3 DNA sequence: TGTGCCAGCAGTTTTAGTGCGGGTACCTCTGGCTACACCTTC.

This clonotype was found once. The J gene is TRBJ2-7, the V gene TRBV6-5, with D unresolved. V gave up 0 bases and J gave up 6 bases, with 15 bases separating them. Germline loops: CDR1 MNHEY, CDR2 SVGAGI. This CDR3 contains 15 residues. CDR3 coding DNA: TGTGCCAGCAGTTACTCGAGGACCGTCGGTGGCGAGCAGTACTTC. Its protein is CASSYSRTVGGEQYF.

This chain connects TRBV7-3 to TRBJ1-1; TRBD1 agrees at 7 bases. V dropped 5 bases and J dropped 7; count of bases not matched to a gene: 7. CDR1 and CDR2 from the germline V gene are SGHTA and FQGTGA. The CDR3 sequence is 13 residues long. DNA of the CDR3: TGTGCCAGCAGCCTGACAGGGCTCATTGAAGCTTTCTTT. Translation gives CASSLTGLIEAFF.

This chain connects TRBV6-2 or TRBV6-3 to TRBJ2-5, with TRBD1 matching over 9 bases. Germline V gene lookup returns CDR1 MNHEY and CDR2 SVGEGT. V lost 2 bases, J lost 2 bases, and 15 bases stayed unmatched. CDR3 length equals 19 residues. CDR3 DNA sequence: TGTGCCAGCAGTTACCTTCTACGGGACAGGGACGAATTACAAGAGACCCAGTACTTC. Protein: CASSYLLRDRDELQETQYF.

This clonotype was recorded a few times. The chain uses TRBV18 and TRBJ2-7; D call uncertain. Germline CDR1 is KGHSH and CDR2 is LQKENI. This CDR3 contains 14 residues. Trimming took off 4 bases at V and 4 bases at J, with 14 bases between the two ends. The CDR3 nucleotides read TGTGCCAGCTCACAAGTGGGCTCGGGTTACGAGCAGTACTTC. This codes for CASSQVGSGYEQYF.

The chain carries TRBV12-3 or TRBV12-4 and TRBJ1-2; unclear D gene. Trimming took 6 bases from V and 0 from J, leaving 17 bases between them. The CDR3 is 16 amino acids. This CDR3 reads CASSVQFGLANYGYTF. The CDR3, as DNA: TGTGCCAGCAGCGTGCAGTTTGGGCTAGCTAACTATGGCTACACCTTC.

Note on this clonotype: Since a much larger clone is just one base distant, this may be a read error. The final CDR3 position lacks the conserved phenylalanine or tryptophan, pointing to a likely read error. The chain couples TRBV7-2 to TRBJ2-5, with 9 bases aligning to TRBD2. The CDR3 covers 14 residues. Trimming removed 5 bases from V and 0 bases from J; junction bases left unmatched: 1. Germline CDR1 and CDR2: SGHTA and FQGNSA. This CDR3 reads CASSRTSDQETQYS. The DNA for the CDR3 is TGTGCCAGCAGCAGGACTAGCGACCAAGAGACCCAGTACTCC.

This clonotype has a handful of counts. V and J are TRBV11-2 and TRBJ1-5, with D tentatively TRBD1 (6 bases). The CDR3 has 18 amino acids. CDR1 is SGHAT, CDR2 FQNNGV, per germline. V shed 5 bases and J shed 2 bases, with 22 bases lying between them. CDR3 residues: CASSRTGQGVGGNQPQHF. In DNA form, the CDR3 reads TGTGCCAGCAGCCGGACGGGACAAGGCGTGGGTGGCAATCAGCCCCAGCATTTT.

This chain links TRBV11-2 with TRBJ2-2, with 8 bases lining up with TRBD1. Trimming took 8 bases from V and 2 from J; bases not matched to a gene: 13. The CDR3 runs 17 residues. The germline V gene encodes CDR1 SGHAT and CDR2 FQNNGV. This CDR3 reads CASGSGTGELNTGELFF. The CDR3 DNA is TGTGCCAGCGGCAGTGGGACAGGTGAACTAAACACCGGGGAGCTGTTTTTT.

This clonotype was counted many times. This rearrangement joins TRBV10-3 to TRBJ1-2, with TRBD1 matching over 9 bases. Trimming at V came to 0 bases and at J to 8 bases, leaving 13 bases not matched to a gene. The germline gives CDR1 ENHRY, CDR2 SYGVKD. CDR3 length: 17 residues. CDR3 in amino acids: CAISESTLGTGNGGYTF. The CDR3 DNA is TGTGCCATCAGTGAGTCGACTCTCGGGACAGGGAATGGGGGCTACACCTTC.

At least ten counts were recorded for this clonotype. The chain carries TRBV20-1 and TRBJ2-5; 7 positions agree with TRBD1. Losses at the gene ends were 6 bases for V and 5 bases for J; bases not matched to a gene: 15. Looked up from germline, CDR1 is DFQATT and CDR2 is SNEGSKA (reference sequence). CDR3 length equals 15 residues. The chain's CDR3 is CSAPKGQGVRETQYF. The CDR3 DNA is TGCAGTGCCCCGAAGGGGCAGGGGGTACGGGAGACCCAGTACTTC.

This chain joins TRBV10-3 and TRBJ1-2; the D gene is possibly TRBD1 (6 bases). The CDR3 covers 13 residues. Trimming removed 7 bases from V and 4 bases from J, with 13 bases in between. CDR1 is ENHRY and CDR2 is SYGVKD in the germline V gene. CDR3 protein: CAITTGMGYGYTF. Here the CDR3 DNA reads TGTGCCATCACCACAGGGATGGGCTATGGCTACACCTTC.